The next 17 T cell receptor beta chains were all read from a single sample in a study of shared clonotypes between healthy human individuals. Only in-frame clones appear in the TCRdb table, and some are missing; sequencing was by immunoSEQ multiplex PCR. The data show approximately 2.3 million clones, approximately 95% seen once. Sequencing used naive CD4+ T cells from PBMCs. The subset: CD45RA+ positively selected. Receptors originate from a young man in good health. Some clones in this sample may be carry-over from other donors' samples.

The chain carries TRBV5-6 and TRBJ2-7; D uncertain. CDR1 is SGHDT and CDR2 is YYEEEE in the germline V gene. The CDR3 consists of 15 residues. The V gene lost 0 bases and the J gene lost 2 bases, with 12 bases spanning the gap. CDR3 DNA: TGTGCCAGCAGCTTGGTAGGACGGAATCCCTACGAGCAGTACTTC. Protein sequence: CASSLVGRNPYEQYF.

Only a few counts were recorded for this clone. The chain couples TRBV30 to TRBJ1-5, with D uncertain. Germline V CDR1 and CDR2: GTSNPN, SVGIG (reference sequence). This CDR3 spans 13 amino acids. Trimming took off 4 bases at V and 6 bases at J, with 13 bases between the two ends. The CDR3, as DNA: TGTGCCTGGACCAGAGGACCCGCTCAGCCCCAGCATTTT. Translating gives CAWTRGPAQPQHF.

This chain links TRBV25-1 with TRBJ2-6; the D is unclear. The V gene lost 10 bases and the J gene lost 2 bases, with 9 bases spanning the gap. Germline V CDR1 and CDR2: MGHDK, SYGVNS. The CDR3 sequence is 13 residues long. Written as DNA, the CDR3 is TGTGCCACCACCGCCCCTGGGGCCAACGTCCTGACTTTC. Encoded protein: CATTAPGANVLTF. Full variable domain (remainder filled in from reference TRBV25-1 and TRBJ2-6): EADIYQTPRYLVIGTGKKITLECSQTMGHDKMYWYQQDPGMELHLIHYSYGVNSTEKGDLSSESTVSRIRTEHFPLTLESARPSHTSQYLCATTAPGANVLTFGAGSRLTVL.

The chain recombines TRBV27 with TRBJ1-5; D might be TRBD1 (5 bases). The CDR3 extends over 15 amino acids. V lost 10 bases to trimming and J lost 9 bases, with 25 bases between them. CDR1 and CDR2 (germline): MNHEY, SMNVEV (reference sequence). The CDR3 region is CATHGRVILCWPQHF. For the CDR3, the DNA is TGTGCCACCCATGGCAGGGTAATCTTATGTTGGCCCCAGCATTTT.

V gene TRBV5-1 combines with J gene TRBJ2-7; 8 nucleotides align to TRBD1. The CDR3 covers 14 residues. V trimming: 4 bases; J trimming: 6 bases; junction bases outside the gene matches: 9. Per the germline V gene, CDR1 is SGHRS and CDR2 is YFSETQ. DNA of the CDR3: TGCGCCAGCAGCGGATCGGGACAGGACCTCGAGCAGTACTTC. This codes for CASSGSGQDLEQYF.

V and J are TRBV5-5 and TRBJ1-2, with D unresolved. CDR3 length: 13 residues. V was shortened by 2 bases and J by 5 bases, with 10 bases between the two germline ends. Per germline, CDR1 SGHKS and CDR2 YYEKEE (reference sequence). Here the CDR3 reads CASSFQVAYGYTF. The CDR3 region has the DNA TGTGCCAGCAGCTTCCAGGTCGCTTATGGCTACACCTTC.

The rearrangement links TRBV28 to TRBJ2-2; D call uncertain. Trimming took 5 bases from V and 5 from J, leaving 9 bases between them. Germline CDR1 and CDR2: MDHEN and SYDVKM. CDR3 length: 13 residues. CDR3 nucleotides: TGTGCCAGCAGTAAGTTCAAAACCGGGGAGCTGTTTTTT. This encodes CASSKFKTGELFF.

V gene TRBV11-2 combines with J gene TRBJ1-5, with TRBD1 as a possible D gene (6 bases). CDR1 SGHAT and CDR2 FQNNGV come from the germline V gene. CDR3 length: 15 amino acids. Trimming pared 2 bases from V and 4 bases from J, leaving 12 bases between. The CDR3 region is CASSLSDSLNQPQHF. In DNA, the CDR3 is TGTGCCAGCAGCTTATCGGACAGTTTAAATCAGCCCCAGCATTTT.

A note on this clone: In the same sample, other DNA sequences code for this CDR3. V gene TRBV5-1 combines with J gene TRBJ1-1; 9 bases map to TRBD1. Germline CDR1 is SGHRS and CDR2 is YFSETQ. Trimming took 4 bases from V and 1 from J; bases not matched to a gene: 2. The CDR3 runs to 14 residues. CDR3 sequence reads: CASSPQGANTEAFF. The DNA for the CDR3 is TGCGCCAGCAGCCCACAGGGGGCGAACACTGAAGCTTTCTTT.

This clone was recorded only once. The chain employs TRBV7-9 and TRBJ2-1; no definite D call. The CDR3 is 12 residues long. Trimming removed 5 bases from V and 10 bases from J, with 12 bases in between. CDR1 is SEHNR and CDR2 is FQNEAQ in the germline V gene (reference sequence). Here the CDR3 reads CASSPPGSEQFF. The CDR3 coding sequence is TGTGCCAGCAGCCCCCCGGGCTCGGAGCAGTTCTTC.

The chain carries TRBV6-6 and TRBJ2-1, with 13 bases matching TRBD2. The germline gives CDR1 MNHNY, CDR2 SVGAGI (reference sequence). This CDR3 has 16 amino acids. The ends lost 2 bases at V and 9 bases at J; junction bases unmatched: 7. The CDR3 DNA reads TGTGCCAGCAGTTACCCACTAGCGGGAGGGCCGAGTGAGCAGTTCTTC. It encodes CASSYPLAGGPSEQFF.

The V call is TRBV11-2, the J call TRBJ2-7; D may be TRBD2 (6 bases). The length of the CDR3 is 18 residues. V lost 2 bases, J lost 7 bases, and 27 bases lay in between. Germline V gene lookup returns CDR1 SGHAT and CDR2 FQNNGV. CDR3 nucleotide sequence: TGTGCCAGCAGCTTACCCCCTCGAAGCGGGCTCAGGATGGGGGAGCAGTACTTC. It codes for CASSLPPRSGLRMGEQYF.

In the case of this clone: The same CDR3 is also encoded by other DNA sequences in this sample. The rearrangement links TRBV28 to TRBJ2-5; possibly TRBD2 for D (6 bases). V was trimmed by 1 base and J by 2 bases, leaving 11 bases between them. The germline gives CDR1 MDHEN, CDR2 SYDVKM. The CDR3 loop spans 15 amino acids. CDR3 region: CASSLSGAGQETQYF. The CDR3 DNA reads TGTGCCAGCAGTTTATCTGGGGCGGGACAAGAGACCCAGTACTTC.

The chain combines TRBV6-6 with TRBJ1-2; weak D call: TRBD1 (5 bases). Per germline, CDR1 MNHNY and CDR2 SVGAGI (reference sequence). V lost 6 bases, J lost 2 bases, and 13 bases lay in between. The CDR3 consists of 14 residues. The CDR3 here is CASSPSGGNYGYTF. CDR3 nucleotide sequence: TGTGCCAGCAGCCCCTCGGGGGGGAACTATGGCTACACCTTC.

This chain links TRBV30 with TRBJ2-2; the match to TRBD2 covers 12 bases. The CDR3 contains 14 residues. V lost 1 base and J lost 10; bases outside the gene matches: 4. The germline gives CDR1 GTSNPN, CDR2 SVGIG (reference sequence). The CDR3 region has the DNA TGTGCCTGGAGTGACAGACTAGCGGGAGCGGAGCTGTTTTTT. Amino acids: CAWSDRLAGAELFF.

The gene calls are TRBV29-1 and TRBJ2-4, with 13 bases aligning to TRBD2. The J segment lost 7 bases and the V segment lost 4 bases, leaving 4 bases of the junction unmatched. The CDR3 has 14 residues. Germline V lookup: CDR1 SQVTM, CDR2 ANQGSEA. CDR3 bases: TGCAGCGTTGGGACTAGCGGGAGATCGAACATTCAGTACTTC. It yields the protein CSVGTSGRSNIQYF. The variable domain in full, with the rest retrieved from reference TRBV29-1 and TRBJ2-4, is SAVISQKPSRDICQRGTSLTIQCQVDSQVTMMFWYRQQPGQSLTLIATANQGSEATYESGFVIDKFPISRPNLTFSTLTVSNMSPEDSSIYLCSVGTSGRSNIQYFGAGTRLSVL.

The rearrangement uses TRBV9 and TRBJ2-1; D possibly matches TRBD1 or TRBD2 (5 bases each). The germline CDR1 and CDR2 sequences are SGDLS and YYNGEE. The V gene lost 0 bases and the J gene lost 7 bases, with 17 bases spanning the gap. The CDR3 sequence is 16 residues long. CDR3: CASSVAPRGQMNEQFF. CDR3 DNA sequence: TGTGCCAGCAGCGTAGCTCCCCGGGGCCAAATGAATGAGCAGTTCTTC.